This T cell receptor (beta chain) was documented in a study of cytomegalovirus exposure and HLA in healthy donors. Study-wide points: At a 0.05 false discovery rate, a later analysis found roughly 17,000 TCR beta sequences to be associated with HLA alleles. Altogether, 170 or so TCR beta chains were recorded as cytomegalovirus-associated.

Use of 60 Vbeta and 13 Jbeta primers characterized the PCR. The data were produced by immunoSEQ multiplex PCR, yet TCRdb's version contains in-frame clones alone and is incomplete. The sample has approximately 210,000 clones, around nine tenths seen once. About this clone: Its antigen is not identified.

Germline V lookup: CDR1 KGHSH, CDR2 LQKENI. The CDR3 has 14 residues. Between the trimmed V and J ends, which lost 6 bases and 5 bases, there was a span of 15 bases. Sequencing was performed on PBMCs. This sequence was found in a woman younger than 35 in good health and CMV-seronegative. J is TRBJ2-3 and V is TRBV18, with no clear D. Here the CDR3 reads CASSQSTERDTQYF. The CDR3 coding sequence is TGTGCCAGCTCTCAAAGCACTGAGCGAGATACGCAGTATTTT.